Listed below are T cell receptor beta chains from one sample, sequenced in a study of monozygotic twins with inflammatory bowel disease. TCRdb derives one entry per CDR3 protein from the 5' RACE reads, leaving out DNA. This sample's table reports roughly 160,000 distinct CDR3 sequences. Specimen: blood. These receptors were obtained from a human donor with ulcerative colitis or Crohn's disease, or a healthy co-twin of an affected twin (not recorded which). Each CDR3 is given with its conserved first and last residue. The order of the fields is V gene, J gene, CDR3 protein.

>TRBV20-1|TRBJ1-6
CSVKGQGNSPLHF
>TRBV20-1|TRBJ2-1
CSASPSGRKDEQFF
>TRBV27|TRBJ2-3
CASTFYPPLGTVTDTQYF
>TRBV15|TRBJ2-5
CATSSSLSVGQETQYF
>TRBV29-1|TRBJ1-2
CSAARGGGYTF
>TRBV20-1|TRBJ2-2
CSARVGSRELSF
>TRBV7-2|TRBJ2-2
CASSDQRDTGELFF
>TRBV5-1|TRBJ2-5
CASSLDRAQETQYF
>TRBV7-6|TRBJ1-4
CASSLRDREARNEKLFF
>TRBV5-1|TRBJ2-1
CASSAGKNEQFF
>TRBV6-4|TRBJ1-1
CASSDSRGGTEAFF
>TRBV27|TRBJ1-1
CASSNRPGVDTEAFF
>TRBV28|TRBJ1-1
CASSFLYTEAFF